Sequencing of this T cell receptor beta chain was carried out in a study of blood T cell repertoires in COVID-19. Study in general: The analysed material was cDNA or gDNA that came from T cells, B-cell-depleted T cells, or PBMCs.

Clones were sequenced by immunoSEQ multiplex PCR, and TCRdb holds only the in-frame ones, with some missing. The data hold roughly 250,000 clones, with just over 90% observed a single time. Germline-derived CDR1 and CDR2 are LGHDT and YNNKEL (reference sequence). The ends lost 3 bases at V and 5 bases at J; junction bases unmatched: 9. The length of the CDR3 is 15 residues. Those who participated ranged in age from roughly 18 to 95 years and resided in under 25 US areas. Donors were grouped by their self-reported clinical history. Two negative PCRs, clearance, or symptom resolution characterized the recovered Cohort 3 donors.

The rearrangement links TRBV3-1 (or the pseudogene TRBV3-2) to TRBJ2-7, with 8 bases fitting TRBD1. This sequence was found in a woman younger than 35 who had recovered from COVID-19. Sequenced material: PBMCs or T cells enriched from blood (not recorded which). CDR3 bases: TGTGCCAGCAGCCAGACGGACAGGGTTGAGAACGAGCAGTACTTC. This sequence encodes CASSQTDRVENEQYF.